A selection of T cell receptor beta chains follows, all from one sample in a study of immune cell composition in non-small cell lung cancer. The protocol was immunoSEQ multiplex PCR, while the TCRdb copy is restricted to in-frame clones and leaves out a portion. This table holds approximately 2,500 clones, about 73% found once. Sequences were obtained from lung tumor tissue. The origin of the receptors is a human donor with non-small cell lung cancer. Both conserved end residues are part of each CDR3. The order of the fields is V gene, D gene, J gene, clone size, CDR3 protein, CDR3 DNA. A D gene is named only where the DNA matches it firmly. Clone size appears in some rows only: once, few, many, or a class for an expanded clone.

v_gene: TRBV10-3; d_gene: -; j_gene: TRBJ1-4; abundance: -; CDR3aa: CAIRAGANEKLFF; CDR3nt: TGTGCCATCAGAGCGGGAGCTAATGAAAAACTGTTTTTT
v_gene: TRBV2; d_gene: -; j_gene: TRBJ2-7; abundance: -; CDR3aa: CASRLEGGVHEQYF; CDR3nt: TGTGCCAGCAGACTCGAGGGAGGTGTCCACGAGCAGTACTTC
v_gene: TRBV6-4; d_gene: TRBD2; j_gene: TRBJ2-1; abundance: once; CDR3aa: CASSPGSSGRVGNEQFF; CDR3nt: TGTGCCAGCAGTCCGGGATCTAGCGGGAGGGTAGGAAATGAGCAGTTCTTC
v_gene: TRBV9; d_gene: -; j_gene: TRBJ2-4; abundance: -; CDR3aa: CASSKQGSKNIQYF; CDR3nt: TGTGCCAGCAGCAAACAGGGTTCCAAAAACATTCAGTACTTC
v_gene: TRBV11-2; d_gene: -; j_gene: TRBJ2-7; abundance: -; CDR3aa: CASSLGIQGSGEQYF; CDR3nt: TGTGCCAGCAGCTTAGGGATACAGGGTAGCGGGGAGCAGTACTTC
v_gene: TRBV7-9; d_gene: -; j_gene: TRBJ2-1; abundance: -; CDR3aa: CASSPRVYNEQFF; CDR3nt: TGTGCCAGCAGCCCCAGGGTCTACAATGAGCAGTTCTTC
v_gene: TRBV4-1; d_gene: TRBD2; j_gene: TRBJ2-1; abundance: once; CDR3aa: CASSHRSPGTSGSSYNEQFF; CDR3nt: TGCGCCAGCAGCCATCGATCGCCGGGGACTAGCGGGAGTTCCTACAATGAGCAGTTCTTC
v_gene: TRBV6-6; d_gene: TRBD1; j_gene: TRBJ2-5; abundance: -; CDR3aa: CASRGTAQETQYF; CDR3nt: TGTGCCAGCAGGGGGACAGCCCAAGAGACCCAGTACTTC
v_gene: TRBV28; d_gene: -; j_gene: TRBJ2-2; abundance: -; CDR3aa: CASRYGLTNTGELFF; CDR3nt: TGTGCCAGCAGGTACGGACTCACGAACACCGGGGAGCTGTTTTTT
v_gene: TRBV5-1; d_gene: TRBD2; j_gene: TRBJ2-7; abundance: -; CDR3aa: CASSFAGASYEQYF; CDR3nt: TGCGCCAGCAGCTTCGCGGGAGCCTCCTACGAGCAGTACTTC
v_gene: TRBV7-7; d_gene: TRBD2; j_gene: TRBJ2-5; abundance: -; CDR3aa: CASSQRLAGEETQYF; CDR3nt: TGTGCTAGCAGCCAGAGACTAGCGGGAGAAGAGACCCAGTACTTC
v_gene: TRBV11-3; d_gene: -; j_gene: TRBJ2-7; abundance: -; CDR3aa: CASSSDSYEQYF; CDR3nt: TGTGCCAGCAGTTCAGACAGCTACGAGCAGTACTTC
v_gene: TRBV7-2; d_gene: TRBD1; j_gene: TRBJ2-7; abundance: -; CDR3aa: CASSPGTGGYYEQYF; CDR3nt: TGTGCCAGCAGCCCAGGGACAGGGGGTTACTACGAGCAGTACTTC
v_gene: TRBV4-2; d_gene: -; j_gene: TRBJ1-2; abundance: -; CDR3aa: CASSQDLLGRANYGYTF; CDR3nt: TGTGCCAGCAGCCAAGATCTTCTGGGGAGGGCCAACTATGGCTACACCTTC
v_gene: TRBV7-2; d_gene: -; j_gene: TRBJ2-7; abundance: -; CDR3aa: CASSTGHGTYEQYF; CDR3nt: TGTGCCAGCAGCACTGGACACGGAACCTACGAGCAGTACTTC
v_gene: TRBV7-2; d_gene: -; j_gene: TRBJ2-7; abundance: once; CDR3aa: CASSLAGTPYEQYF; CDR3nt: TGTGCCAGCAGCTTAGCTGGGACACCCTACGAGCAGTACTTC
v_gene: TRBV30; d_gene: -; j_gene: TRBJ1-5; abundance: -; CDR3aa: CAWSVQGFIYTCMRPQHF; CDR3nt: TGTGCCTGGAGTGTACAGGGTTTCATATATACTTGCATGAGGCCCCAGCATTTT
v_gene: TRBV18; d_gene: -; j_gene: TRBJ2-3; abundance: -; CDR3aa: CASSPYREGADTQYF; CDR3nt: TGTGCCAGCTCACCATACAGGGAAGGTGCAGATACGCAGTATTTT
v_gene: TRBV2; d_gene: TRBD1; j_gene: TRBJ2-7; abundance: few; CDR3aa: CASRQDRFSYEQYF; CDR3nt: TGTGCCAGCAGACAGGACAGGTTCTCCTACGAGCAGTACTTC
v_gene: TRBV27; d_gene: TRBD1; j_gene: TRBJ1-2; abundance: -; CDR3aa: CASSLTGTDGYTF; CDR3nt: TGTGCCAGCAGCTTAACCGGGACAGATGGCTACACCTTC
v_gene: TRBV4-1; d_gene: TRBD2; j_gene: TRBJ2-1; abundance: -; CDR3aa: CASSQDHAGDEQFF; CDR3nt: TGCGCCAGCAGCCAAGATCATGCGGGGGATGAGCAGTTCTTC
v_gene: TRBV5-4; d_gene: -; j_gene: TRBJ2-7; abundance: -; CDR3aa: CASRPLESYEQYF; CDR3nt: TGTGCCAGCAGACCGCTAGAGTCCTACGAGCAGTACTTC
v_gene: TRBV4-3; d_gene: -; j_gene: TRBJ2-2; abundance: -; CDR3aa: CASSLRLDGTGELFF; CDR3nt: TGCGCCAGCAGCCTACGACTAGATGGAACCGGGGAGCTGTTTTTT
v_gene: TRBV4-3; d_gene: TRBD2; j_gene: TRBJ2-7; abundance: large; CDR3aa: CASSQGPAGGYEQYF; CDR3nt: TGCGCCAGCAGCCAAGGTCCAGCGGGAGGCTACGAGCAGTACTTC
v_gene: TRBV7-2; d_gene: TRBD1; j_gene: TRBJ1-5; abundance: -; CDR3aa: CASSLRQGMNQPQHF; CDR3nt: TGTGCCAGCAGCTTACGACAGGGTATGAATCAGCCCCAGCATTTT
v_gene: TRBV27; d_gene: -; j_gene: TRBJ1-6; abundance: once; CDR3aa: CASSYFYNSPLHF; CDR3nt: TGTGCCAGCAGTTACTTCTACAATTCACCCCTCCACTTT
v_gene: TRBV5-4; d_gene: TRBD2; j_gene: TRBJ2-5; abundance: -; CDR3aa: CASSKLAGDQETQYF; CDR3nt: TGTGCCAGCAGCAAATTAGCGGGGGACCAAGAGACCCAGTACTTC
v_gene: TRBV25-1; d_gene: -; j_gene: TRBJ2-4; abundance: -; CDR3aa: CASSEYFQGPNNIQYF; CDR3nt: TGTGCCAGCAGTGAATATTTCCAGGGCCCCAATAACATTCAGTACTTC
v_gene: TRBV7-9; d_gene: TRBD1; j_gene: TRBJ1-2; abundance: -; CDR3aa: CASSRGQAIYGYTF; CDR3nt: TGTGCCAGCAGCCGAGGACAGGCTATCTATGGCTACACCTTC
v_gene: TRBV10-3; d_gene: TRBD2; j_gene: TRBJ2-3; abundance: few; CDR3aa: CAISASGRTDTQYF; CDR3nt: TGTGCCATCAGTGCCAGCGGGAGGACCGATACGCAGTATTTT
v_gene: TRBV30; d_gene: -; j_gene: TRBJ2-2; abundance: -; CDR3aa: CAWSARSAGGELFF; CDR3nt: TGTGCCTGGAGTGCGCGGTCGGCGGGCGGGGAGCTGTTTTTT
v_gene: TRBV4-3; d_gene: TRBD2; j_gene: TRBJ2-5; abundance: few; CDR3aa: CASSQTSGSQETQYF; CDR3nt: TGCGCCAGCAGCCAGACTAGCGGGAGCCAAGAGACCCAGTACTTC